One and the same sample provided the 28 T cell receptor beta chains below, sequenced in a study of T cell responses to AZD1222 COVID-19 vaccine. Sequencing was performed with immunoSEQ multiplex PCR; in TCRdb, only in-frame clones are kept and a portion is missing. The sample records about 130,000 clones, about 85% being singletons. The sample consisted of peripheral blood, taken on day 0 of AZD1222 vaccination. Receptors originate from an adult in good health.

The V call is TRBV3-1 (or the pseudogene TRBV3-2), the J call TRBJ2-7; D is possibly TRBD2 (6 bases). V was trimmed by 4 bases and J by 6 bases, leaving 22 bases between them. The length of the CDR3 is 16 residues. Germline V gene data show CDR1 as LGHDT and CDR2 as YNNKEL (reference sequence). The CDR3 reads CASSPTSGTARGEQYF. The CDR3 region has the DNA TGTGCCAGCAGCCCTACTAGTGGGACTGCTCGGGGCGAGCAGTACTTC.

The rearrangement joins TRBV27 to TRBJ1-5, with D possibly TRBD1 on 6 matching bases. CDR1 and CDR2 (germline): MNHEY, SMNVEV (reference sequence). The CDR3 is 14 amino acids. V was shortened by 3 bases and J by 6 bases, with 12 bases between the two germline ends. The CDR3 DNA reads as TGTGCCAGCAGTTTCACAGGGTGGGGTCAGCCCCAGCATTTT. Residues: CASSFTGWGQPQHF.

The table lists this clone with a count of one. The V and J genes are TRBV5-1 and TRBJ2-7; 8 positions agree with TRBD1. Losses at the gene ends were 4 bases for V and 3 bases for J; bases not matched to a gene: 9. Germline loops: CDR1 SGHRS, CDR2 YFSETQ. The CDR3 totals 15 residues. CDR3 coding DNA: TGCGCCAGCAGCCCCGGACAGGGTTCGGTCTACGAGCAGTACTTC. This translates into CASSPGQGSVYEQYF.

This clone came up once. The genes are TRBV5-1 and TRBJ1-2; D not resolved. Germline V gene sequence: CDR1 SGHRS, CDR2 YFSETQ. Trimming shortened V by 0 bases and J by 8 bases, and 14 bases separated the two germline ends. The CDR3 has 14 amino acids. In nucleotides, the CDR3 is TGCGCCAGCAGCTTGGAGCCCCGGACCGACGGCTACACCTTC. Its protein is CASSLEPRTDGYTF. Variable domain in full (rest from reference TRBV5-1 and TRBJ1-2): KAGVTQTPRYLIKTRGQQVTLSCSPISGHRSVSWYQQTPGQGLQFLFEYFSETQRNKGNFPGRFSGRQFSNSRSEMNVSTLELGDSALYLCASSLEPRTDGYTFGSGTRLTVV.

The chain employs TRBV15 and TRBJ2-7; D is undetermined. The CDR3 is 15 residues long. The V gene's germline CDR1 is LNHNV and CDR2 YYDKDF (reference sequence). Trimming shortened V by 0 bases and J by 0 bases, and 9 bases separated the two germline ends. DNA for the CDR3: TGTGCCACCAGCAGAGATTTGGGCAGCTCCTACGAGCAGTACTTC. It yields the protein CATSRDLGSSYEQYF.

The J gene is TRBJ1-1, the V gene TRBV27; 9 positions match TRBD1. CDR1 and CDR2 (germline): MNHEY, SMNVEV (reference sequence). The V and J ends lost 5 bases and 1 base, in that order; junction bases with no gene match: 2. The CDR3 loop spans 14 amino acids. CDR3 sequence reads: CASSRDRENTEAFF. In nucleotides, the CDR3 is TGTGCCAGCAGTCGGGACAGGGAGAACACTGAAGCTTTCTTT.

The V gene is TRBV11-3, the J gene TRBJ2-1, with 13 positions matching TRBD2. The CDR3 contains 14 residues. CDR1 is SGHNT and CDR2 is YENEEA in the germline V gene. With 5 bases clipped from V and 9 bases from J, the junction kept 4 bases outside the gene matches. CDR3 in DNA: TGTGCCAGCAGCCCCGGACTAGCGGGAGCTGAGCAGTTCTTC. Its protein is CASSPGLAGAEQFF.

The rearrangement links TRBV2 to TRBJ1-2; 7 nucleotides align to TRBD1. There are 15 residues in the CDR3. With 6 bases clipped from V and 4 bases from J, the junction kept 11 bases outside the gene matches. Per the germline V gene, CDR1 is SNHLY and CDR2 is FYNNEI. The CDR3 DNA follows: TGTGCCAGCAGGGAACGAGGGACAGCCCTCTATGGCTACACCTTC. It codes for CASRERGTALYGYTF.

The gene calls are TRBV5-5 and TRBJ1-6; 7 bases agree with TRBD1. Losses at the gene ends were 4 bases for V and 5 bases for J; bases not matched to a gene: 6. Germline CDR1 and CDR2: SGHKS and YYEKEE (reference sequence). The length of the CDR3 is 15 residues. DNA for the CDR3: TGTGCCAGCAGCACACAGGGGAGAGATAATTCACCCCTCCACTTT. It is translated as CASSTQGRDNSPLHF.

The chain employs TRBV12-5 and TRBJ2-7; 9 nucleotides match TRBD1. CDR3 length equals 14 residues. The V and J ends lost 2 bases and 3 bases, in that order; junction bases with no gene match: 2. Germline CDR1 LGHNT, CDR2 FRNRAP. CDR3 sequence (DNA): TGTGCTAGTGGTTTGCCGGGACAGGGCTACGAGCAGTACTTC. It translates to CASGLPGQGYEQYF.

In DNA form, the CDR3 reads TGTGCCAGCAGTTCATACGGGGGGGCTGGAAACACCATATATTTT. The encoded protein is CASSSYGGAGNTIYF. The chain links TRBV6-5 to TRBJ1-3, with D possibly TRBD1 on 5 matching bases. The length of the CDR3 is 15 residues. From germline, CDR1 is MNHEY and CDR2 SVGAGI. Trimming pared 4 bases from V and 2 bases from J, leaving 12 bases between.

The CDR3: CASERLEGNEQFF. The CDR3 nucleotides are TGTGCCAGCGAGAGACTAGAGGGCAATGAGCAGTTCTTC. V is TRBV6-5 and J is TRBJ2-1; D is possibly TRBD2 (6 bases). The V gene lost 8 bases and the J gene lost 6 bases, with 14 bases spanning the gap. Germline CDR1 MNHEY, CDR2 SVGAGI. The CDR3 extends over 13 amino acids.

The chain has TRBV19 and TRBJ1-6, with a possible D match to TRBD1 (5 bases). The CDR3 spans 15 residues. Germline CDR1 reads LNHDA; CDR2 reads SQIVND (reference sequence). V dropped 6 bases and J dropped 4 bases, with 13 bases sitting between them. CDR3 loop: CASRRGGSYNSPLHF. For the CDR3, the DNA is TGTGCCAGTAGAAGGGGCGGCAGTTATAATTCACCCCTCCACTTT.

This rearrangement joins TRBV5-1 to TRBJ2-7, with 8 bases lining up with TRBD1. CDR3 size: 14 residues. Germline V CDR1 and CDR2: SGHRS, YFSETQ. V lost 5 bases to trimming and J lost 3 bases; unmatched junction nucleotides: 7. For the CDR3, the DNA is TGCGCCAGCAGTTTTACCGGGACAGGCTACGAGCAGTACTTC. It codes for CASSFTGTGYEQYF.

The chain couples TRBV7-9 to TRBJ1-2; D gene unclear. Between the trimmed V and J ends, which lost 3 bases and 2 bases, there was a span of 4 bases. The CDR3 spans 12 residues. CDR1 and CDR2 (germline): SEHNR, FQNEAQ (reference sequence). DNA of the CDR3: TGTGCCAGCAGCTTCAGGAACTATGGCTACACCTTC. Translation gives CASSFRNYGYTF.

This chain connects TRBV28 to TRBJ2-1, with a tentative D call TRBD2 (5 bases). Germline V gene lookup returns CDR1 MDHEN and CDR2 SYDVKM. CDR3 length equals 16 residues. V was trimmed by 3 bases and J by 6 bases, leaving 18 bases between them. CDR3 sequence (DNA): TGTGCCAGCAGTTTTCCCAGGAGGTACGACGGCAATGAGCAGTTCTTC. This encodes CASSFPRRYDGNEQFF.

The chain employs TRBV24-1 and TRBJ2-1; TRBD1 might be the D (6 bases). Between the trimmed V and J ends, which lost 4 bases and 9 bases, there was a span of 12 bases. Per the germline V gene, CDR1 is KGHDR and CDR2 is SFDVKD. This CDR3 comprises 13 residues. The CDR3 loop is CATSESEGGEQFF. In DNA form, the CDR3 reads TGTGCCACCAGTGAATCAGAAGGGGGTGAGCAGTTCTTC.

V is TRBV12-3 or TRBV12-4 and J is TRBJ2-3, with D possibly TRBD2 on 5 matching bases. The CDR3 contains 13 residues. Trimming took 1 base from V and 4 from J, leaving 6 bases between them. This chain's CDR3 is CASSLEGADTQYF. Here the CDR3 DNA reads TGTGCCAGCAGTTTAGAGGGAGCAGATACGCAGTATTTT.

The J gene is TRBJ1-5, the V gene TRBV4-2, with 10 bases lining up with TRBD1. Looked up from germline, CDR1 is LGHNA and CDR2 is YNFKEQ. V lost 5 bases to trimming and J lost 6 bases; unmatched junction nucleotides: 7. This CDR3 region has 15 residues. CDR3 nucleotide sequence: TGTGCCAGCAGCGACGGACAGGGGGGCAGTCAGCCCCAGCATTTT. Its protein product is CASSDGQGGSQPQHF.

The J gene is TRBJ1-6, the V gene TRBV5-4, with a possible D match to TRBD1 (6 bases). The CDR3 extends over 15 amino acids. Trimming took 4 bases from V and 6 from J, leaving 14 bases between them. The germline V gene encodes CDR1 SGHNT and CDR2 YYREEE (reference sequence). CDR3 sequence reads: CASSPGGGPNSPLHF. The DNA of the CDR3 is TGTGCCAGCAGCCCCGGAGGGGGTCCTAATTCACCCCTCCACTTT.

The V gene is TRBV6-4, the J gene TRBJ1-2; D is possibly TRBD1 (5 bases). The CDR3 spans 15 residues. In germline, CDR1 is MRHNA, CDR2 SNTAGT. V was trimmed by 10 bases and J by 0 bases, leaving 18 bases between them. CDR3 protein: CATRPSGTSNYGYTF. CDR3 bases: TGTGCCACGAGACCATCCGGGACCTCTAACTATGGCTACACCTTC.

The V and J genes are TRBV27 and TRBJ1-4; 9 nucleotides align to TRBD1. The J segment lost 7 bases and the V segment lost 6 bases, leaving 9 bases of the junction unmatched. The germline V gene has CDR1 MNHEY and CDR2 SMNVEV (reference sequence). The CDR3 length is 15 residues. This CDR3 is CASSPGDRAGEKLFF. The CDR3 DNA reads TGTGCCAGCAGCCCGGGGGACAGGGCCGGTGAAAAACTGTTTTTT.

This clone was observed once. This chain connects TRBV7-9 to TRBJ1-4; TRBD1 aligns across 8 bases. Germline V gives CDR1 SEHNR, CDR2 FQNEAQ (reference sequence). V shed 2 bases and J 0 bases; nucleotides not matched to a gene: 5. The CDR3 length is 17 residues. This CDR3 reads CASSLSRGQATNEKLFF. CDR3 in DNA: TGTGCCAGCAGCTTAAGCAGGGGACAGGCAACTAATGAAAAACTGTTTTTT. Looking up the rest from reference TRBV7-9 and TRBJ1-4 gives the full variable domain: DTGVSQNPRHKITKRGQNVTFRCDPISEHNRLYWYRQTLGQGPEFLTYFQNEAQLEKSRLLSDRFSAERPKGSFSTLEIQRTEQGDSAMYLCASSLSRGQATNEKLFFGSGTQLSVL.

In DNA, the CDR3 is TGTGCCAGCAGCTTGGGACAGGGGAAAGAGACCCAGTACTTC. Protein product: CASSLGQGKETQYF. The rearrangement links TRBV7-2 to TRBJ2-5, with 10 bases lining up with TRBD1. Germline V gene lookup returns CDR1 SGHTA and CDR2 FQGNSA. The CDR3 consists of 14 residues. The V segment lost 3 bases and the J segment 3 bases; nucleotides outside the gene matches: 1.

The CDR3, as DNA: TGTGCCAGCAGCCAAGAACGGACTAGCGGGAGGGGCAGCTCCTACGAGCAGTACTTC. It yields the protein CASSQERTSGRGSSYEQYF. This chain uses TRBV3-1 (or the pseudogene TRBV3-2) with TRBJ2-7; 15 bases are shared with TRBD2. CDR1 and CDR2 (germline): LGHDT, YNNKEL (reference sequence). Trimming removed 0 bases from V and 0 bases from J; junction bases left unmatched: 6. This CDR3 comprises 19 residues.

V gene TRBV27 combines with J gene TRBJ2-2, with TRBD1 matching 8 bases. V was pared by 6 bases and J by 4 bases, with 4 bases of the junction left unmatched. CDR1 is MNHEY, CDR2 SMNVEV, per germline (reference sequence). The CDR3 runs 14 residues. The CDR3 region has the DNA TGTGCCAGCAGGGACAGGGCGGGCACCGGGGAGCTGTTTTTT. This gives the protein CASRDRAGTGELFF.

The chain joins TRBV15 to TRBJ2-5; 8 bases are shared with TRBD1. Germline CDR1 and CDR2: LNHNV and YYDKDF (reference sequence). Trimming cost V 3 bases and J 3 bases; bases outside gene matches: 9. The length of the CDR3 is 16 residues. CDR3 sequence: CATSRGKTTGEETQYF. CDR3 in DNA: TGTGCCACCAGCAGGGGGAAGACGACAGGGGAAGAGACCCAGTACTTC.

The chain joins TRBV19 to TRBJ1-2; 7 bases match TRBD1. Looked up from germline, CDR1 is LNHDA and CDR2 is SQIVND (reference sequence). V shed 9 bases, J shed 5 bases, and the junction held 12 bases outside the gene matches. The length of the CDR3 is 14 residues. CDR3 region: CASSQRGRNYGYTF. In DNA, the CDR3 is TGTGCCAGCTCCCAAAGGGGGCGAAATTATGGCTACACCTTC. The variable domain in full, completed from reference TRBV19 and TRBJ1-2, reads DGGITQSPKYLFRKEGQNVTLSCEQNLNHDAMYWYRQDPGQGLRLIYYSQIVNDFQKGDIAEGYSVSREKKESFPLTVTSAQKNPTAFYLCASSQRGRNYGYTFGSGTRLTVV.